This T cell receptor (beta chain) was identified during a study of human T cells and chemical hapten exposure. On the study more broadly: 2% DPC applied to a 2 cm by 2 cm arm area sensitized donors. Minor volume differences among pooled libraries chiefly drove per-sample TCR yield variation.

Time point described: pre-sensitization, week 0. Treatment described: therapeutic diphenylcyclopropenone sensitization with weekly scalp DPC. The library labeled individual cDNA molecules by adding unique molecular identifiers to them. In TCRdb, the RACE reads were re-called with MiXCR into one record per CDR3 protein. The sample holds around 300,000 distinct CDR3 sequences, around 5.5% seen once. Between the trimmed V and J ends, which lost 2 bases and 7 bases, there was a span of 12 bases. The germline CDR1 and CDR2 sequences are SGHNT and YENEEA. The CDR3 runs 13 residues. The clonotype originates from a woman aged 18-35 years with alopecia areata. Some clones in this sample may be carry-over from other donors' samples. The sequenced sample was whole blood, obtained in connection with sensitization to the hapten diphenylcyclopropenone (DPC). The gene calls are TRBV11-3 and TRBJ2-7; D not resolved. The CDR3 nucleotides read TGTGCCAGCAGCTTAACCCCCTCCAGGGAGCAGTACTTC. Translated, it gives CASSLTPSREQYF.